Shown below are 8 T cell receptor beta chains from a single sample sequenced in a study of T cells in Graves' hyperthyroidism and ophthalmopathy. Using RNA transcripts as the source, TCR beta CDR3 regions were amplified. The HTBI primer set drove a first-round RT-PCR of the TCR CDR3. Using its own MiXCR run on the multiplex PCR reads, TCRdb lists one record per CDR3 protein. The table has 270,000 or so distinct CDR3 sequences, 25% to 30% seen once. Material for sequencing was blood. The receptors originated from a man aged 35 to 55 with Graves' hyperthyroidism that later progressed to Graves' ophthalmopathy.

Here the CDR3 reads CASSSGEHYEQYF. The CDR3 DNA follows: TGTGCCAGCAGTTCCGGAGAACACTACGAGCAGTACTTC. The V and J genes are TRBV6-2 or TRBV6-3 and TRBJ2-7, with D unclear. The CDR3 sequence is 13 residues long. The V gene lost 4 bases and the J gene lost 3 bases, with 10 bases spanning the gap. Germline V gene data show CDR1 as MNHEY and CDR2 as SVGEGT.

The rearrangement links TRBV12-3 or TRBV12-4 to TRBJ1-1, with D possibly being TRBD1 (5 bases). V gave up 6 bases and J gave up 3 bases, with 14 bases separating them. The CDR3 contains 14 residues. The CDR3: CASSLGGGDTEAFF. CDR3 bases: TGTGCCAGCAGCCTCGGGGGGGGAGACACTGAAGCTTTCTTT.

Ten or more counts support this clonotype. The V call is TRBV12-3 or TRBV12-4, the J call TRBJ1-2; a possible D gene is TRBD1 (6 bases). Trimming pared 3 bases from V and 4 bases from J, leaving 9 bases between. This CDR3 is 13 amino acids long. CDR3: CASSLVGAYGYTF. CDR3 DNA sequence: TGTGCCAGCAGTTTGGTGGGGGCCTATGGCTACACCTTC.

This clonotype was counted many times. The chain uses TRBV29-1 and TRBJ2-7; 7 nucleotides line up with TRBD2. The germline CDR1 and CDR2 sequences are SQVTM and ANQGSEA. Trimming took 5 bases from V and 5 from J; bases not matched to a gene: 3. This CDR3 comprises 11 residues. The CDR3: CSVLTSHEQYF. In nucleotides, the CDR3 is TGCAGCGTTTTGACTAGCCACGAGCAGTACTTC.

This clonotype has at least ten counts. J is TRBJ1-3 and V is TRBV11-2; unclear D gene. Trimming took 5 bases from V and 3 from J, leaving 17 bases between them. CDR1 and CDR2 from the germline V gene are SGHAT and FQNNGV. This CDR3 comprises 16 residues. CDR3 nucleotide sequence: TGTGCCAGCAGCCCGACATTCGAACCAGGTGGAAACACCATATATTTT. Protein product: CASSPTFEPGGNTIYF.

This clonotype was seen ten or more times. The CDR3 sequence is CASSLKGQRSSYEQYF. CDR3 in DNA: TGTGCCAGCAGTTTAAAAGGACAGCGGAGCTCCTACGAGCAGTACTTC. The chain recombines TRBV27 with TRBJ2-7; D might be TRBD1 (6 bases). This CDR3 contains 16 residues. With 2 bases removed from V and 0 bases from J, the gap between germline ends came to 14 bases. Germline CDR1 reads MNHEY; CDR2 reads SMNVEV (reference sequence).

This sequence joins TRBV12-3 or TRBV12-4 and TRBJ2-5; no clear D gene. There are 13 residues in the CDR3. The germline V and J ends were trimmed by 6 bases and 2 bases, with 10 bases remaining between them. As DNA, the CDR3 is TGTGCCAGCAGCAAGGAGATTCAAGAGACCCAGTACTTC. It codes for CASSKEIQETQYF.

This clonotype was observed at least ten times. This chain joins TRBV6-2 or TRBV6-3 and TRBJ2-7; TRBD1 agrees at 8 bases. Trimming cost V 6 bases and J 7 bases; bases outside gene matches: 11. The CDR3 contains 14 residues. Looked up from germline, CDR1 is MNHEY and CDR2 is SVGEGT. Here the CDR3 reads CASSLLQGAREQYF. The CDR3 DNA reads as TGTGCCAGCAGCCTACTCCAGGGGGCGCGAGAGCAGTACTTC.